This T cell receptor (beta chain) was sequenced in a study of cytomegalovirus exposure and HLA in healthy donors (dated by TCRdb to the late 2010s). With respect to the entire study: The 666 repertoires of the first cohort and the roughly 120 validation repertoires were produced on the same platform, according to a later analysis. The study aimed to test whether signatures of past pathogen exposure could be identified by cataloging public T cell receptors. Besides the first cohort of more than 650 subjects, a separate validation cohort made up of around 120 different subjects was used. High-throughput TCR immunosequencing, statistical association of individual TCRs with disease status, and machine learning were combined to predict cytomegalovirus infection status.

Donors formed part of the validation cohort, which comprised about 120 subjects and was distinct from the first cohort of 666 subjects. CDR1 and CDR2, per the germline V gene (reference sequence), are PRHDT and FYEKMQ. The junction shows trimming of 6 bases on V and 0 bases on J, and the gene matches do not reach 3 bases of it. The CDR3 covers 17 residues, taking in both the cysteine and the phenylalanine. The sequence is cut down to CDR3 DNA, 51 bases in frame from base 1. The investigation overall reported the following: Cytomegalovirus status was reported to be diagnosed by the classifier with high specificity and sensitivity in both the original and validation cohorts. A later analysis lacked HLA typing for the validation cohort, so it scored co-occurrence in that cohort across all 110 or so repertoires. The authors suggested that the approach could potentially be generalized to other disease states and immunological phenotypes. A later analysis found that TCRs clustered in the first cohort also tended to co-occur in the 95 to 150 validation repertoires, with 90% to 95% of cluster scores above 0. In the study, around 150 TCR beta chains were listed as associated with cytomegalovirus. Most TCR sequences were observed very rarely across donors, whereas some public TCRs were present in many individuals. Three of the identified cytomegalovirus-associated TCR beta chains were confirmed in vitro to be specific for cytomegalovirus antigens.

Of note for this clone: There is no known antigen for this receptor. No quality values exist for individual bases; no much larger clone is one base distant.

To prepare the library, the immunoSEQ multiplex PCR assay was applied. The paper's processing steps were these. A statistical classification framework was built for diagnosing cytomegalovirus status from the catalog of TCR beta chain sequences. The clones in this table, taken by TCRdb from immuneACCESS, are in-frame only. Not every clone is retained; where verified, under half of the shortfall comes from an unresolved V gene, and the cause of the rest is unknown. The V and J calls and clone size are taken from that table; D and trimming were inferred from the DNA. The table for this sample lists fewer than 90,000 clones; 90% to 96% of them were counted only once. The top ten hold over 1.5% of the sample.

The chain was built from TRBV13 and TRBJ2-1; 15 junctional bases match TRBD2. The sequence came from a man between 18 and 29 years old in good health and CMV-seropositive. Material: PBMCs. In nucleotides, the sequence is TGTGCCAGCAGTTGGACTAGCGGGAGGGCCTCCTACAATGAGCAGTTCTTC. It codes for CASSWTSGRASYNEQFF.